These 26 T cell receptor beta chains originate from one sample sequenced in a study of T cells in Graves' hyperthyroidism and ophthalmopathy. Researchers amplified the TCR beta CDR3 regions from RNA transcripts. HTBI primers were the set used in a first-round RT-PCR of the TCR CDR3. MiXCR, run by TCRdb on the multiplex PCR reads, gives a single entry per CDR3 protein. The data show roughly 420,000 distinct CDR3 sequences, roughly an eighth seen once. The sequenced material came from blood. These receptors all stem from a young woman with Graves' hyperthyroidism.

In this sample, this clonotype is medium-sized. The chain joins TRBV6-1 to TRBJ2-1, with TRBD2 identical over 8 bases. Trimming at V came to 2 bases and at J to 0 bases, leaving 0 bases not matched to a gene. The CDR3 is 15 residues long. From germline, CDR1 is MNHNS and CDR2 SASEGT. The CDR3 nucleotides are TGTGCCAGCAGTGAACTAGCGGGCTCCTACAATGAGCAGTTCTTC. Translation: CASSELAGSYNEQFF.

The chain is built from TRBV29-1 and TRBJ2-5, with TRBD2 matching over 9 bases. The ends lost 4 bases at V and 4 bases at J; junction bases unmatched: 7. Germline V gene lookup returns CDR1 SQVTM and CDR2 ANQGSEA. The CDR3 contains 14 residues. CDR3 coding DNA: TGCAGCGTTGCCCCTAGCGGGATGCGAGAGACCCAGTACTTC. It translates to CSVAPSGMRETQYF.

In regard to this clonotype: A much larger clone differs by one base, so this may be a read error. The genes are TRBV12-5 and TRBJ2-3; D unclear. The CDR3 runs 14 residues. V lost 1 base and J lost 1, with 6 bases in between. CDR1 is LGHNT and CDR2 is FRNRAP in the germline V gene. In DNA, the CDR3 is TGTGCTAGTGGTTTGGGAGGTTGCACAGATACGCAGTATTTT. The encoded protein is CASGLGGCTDTQYF.

This sequence joins TRBV3-1 and TRBJ2-1; D call uncertain. This CDR3 spans 11 amino acids. Germline loops: CDR1 LGHDT, CDR2 YNNKEL (reference sequence). Trimming removed 6 bases at V and 10 bases at J, with 10 bases between. CDR3: CASSRTEEQFF. The CDR3 DNA reads as TGTGCCAGCAGTCGCACGGAAGAGCAGTTCTTC.

V and J are TRBV20-1 and TRBJ2-3; 7 bases map to TRBD2. This CDR3 has 16 amino acids. V was clipped by 0 bases and J by 4 bases; unmatched bases: 10. Germline V gives CDR1 DFQATT, CDR2 SNEGSKA (reference sequence). CDR3 DNA sequence: TGCAGTGCTAGAGATCGAAGGGCGGGAGTGGCAGATACGCAGTATTTT. Translated, it gives CSARDRRAGVADTQYF.

This clonotype was recorded at least ten times. The V gene is TRBV20-1, the J gene TRBJ2-1; 9 bases fit TRBD2. The CDR3 extends over 14 amino acids. Trimming removed 3 bases from V and 4 bases from J; junction bases left unmatched: 4. Germline V gene sequence: CDR1 DFQATT, CDR2 SNEGSKA (reference sequence). CDR3 DNA sequence: TGCAGTGCTAGTCTAGCGGGATGGTACAATGAGCAGTTCTTC. This sequence encodes CSASLAGWYNEQFF.

This clonotype was recorded at least ten times. The chain employs TRBV7-3 and TRBJ2-7; 8 bases agree with TRBD1. The V segment lost 6 bases and the J segment 2 bases; nucleotides outside the gene matches: 6. CDR1 SGHTA and CDR2 FQGTGA come from the germline V gene. The CDR3 covers 14 residues. CDR3 sequence: CASRLDREAYEQYF. For the CDR3, the DNA is TGTGCCAGCAGGTTGGACAGGGAAGCCTACGAGCAGTACTTC.

This clonotype was seen at least ten times. The chain uses TRBV11-2 and TRBJ2-3; D possibly corresponds to TRBD1 (5 bases). This CDR3 is 15 amino acids long. Germline loops: CDR1 SGHAT, CDR2 FQNNGV. Trimming pared 4 bases from V and 0 bases from J, leaving 11 bases between. CDR3 bases: TGTGCCAGCAGCTATCAGGGAATAAGCACAGATACGCAGTATTTT. Residues: CASSYQGISTDTQYF.

CDR3 DNA: TGCAGCGTTGAAGGCCGGACAGGGATCAACACCGGGGAGCTGTTTTTT. Translating gives CSVEGRTGINTGELFF. V usage is TRBV29-1 and J usage is TRBJ2-2, with 8 bases lining up with TRBD1. This CDR3 is built from 16 residues. CDR1 SQVTM and CDR2 ANQGSEA come from the germline V gene. J was trimmed by 2 bases and V by 1 base; bases with no gene match: 6.

Only a few counts were recorded for this clonotype. The chain recombines TRBV5-5 with TRBJ2-7; D might be TRBD2 (6 bases). Trimming pared 4 bases from V and 0 bases from J, leaving 17 bases between. Germline V gene sequence: CDR1 SGHKS, CDR2 YYEKEE (reference sequence). There are 16 residues in the CDR3. CDR3 nucleotides: TGTGCCAGCAGCCCTGGTTTGGGACTGTACTCCTACGAGCAGTACTTC. Its protein is CASSPGLGLYSYEQYF.

The chain carries TRBV6-5 and TRBJ2-3; D uncertain. The CDR3 totals 14 residues. Germline V gene sequence: CDR1 MNHEY, CDR2 SVGAGI. V gave up 0 bases and J gave up 2 bases, with 6 bases separating them. CDR3 amino acids: CASSYSKLTDTQYF. CDR3 coding DNA: TGTGCCAGCAGTTACTCGAAACTCACAGATACGCAGTATTTT.

This clonotype was seen only a few times. The chain combines TRBV4-3 with TRBJ2-5, with 7 bases aligning to TRBD2. Losses at the gene ends were 1 base for V and 7 bases for J; bases not matched to a gene: 3. The CDR3 totals 13 residues. From germline, CDR1 is LGHNA and CDR2 YSLEER. The CDR3 here is CASSQGLAPTQYF. CDR3 nucleotide sequence: TGCGCCAGCAGCCAAGGACTAGCCCCGACCCAGTACTTC.

This clonotype has just a few counts. The V gene is TRBV7-9, the J gene TRBJ2-1; 9 bases line up with TRBD2. The ends lost 1 base at V and 4 bases at J; junction bases unmatched: 2. Germline CDR1 reads SEHNR; CDR2 reads FQNEAQ (reference sequence). The CDR3 runs to 15 residues. For the CDR3, the DNA is TGTGCCAGCAGCTTAGGACTAGCGGAGTACAATGAGCAGTTCTTC. This gives the protein CASSLGLAEYNEQFF.

This clonotype showed up many times. The rearrangement links TRBV7-9 to TRBJ2-6; D is possibly TRBD2 (5 bases). V dropped 5 bases and J dropped 0 bases, with 8 bases sitting between them. The CDR3 sequence is 15 residues long. CDR1 and CDR2 from the germline V gene are SEHNR and FQNEAQ (reference sequence). The CDR3, as DNA: TGTGCCAGCAGCCACAGCGGCTCTGGGGCCAACGTCCTGACTTTC. Protein: CASSHSGSGANVLTF.

This clonotype was observed at least ten times. The genes are TRBV13 and TRBJ2-1; 8 nucleotides align to TRBD2. V lost 1 base, J lost 7 bases, and 6 bases stayed unmatched. This CDR3 is 15 amino acids long. Germline assignment: CDR1 PRHDT and CDR2 FYEKMQ (reference sequence). As DNA, the CDR3 is TGTGCCAGCAGCTTAGCGAGCGGGAGTATGAATGAGCAGTTCTTC. Its translation is CASSLASGSMNEQFF.

The chain combines TRBV6-5 with TRBJ2-1; TRBD2 agrees at 9 bases. This CDR3 has 17 amino acids. The germline V gene has CDR1 MNHEY and CDR2 SVGAGI. V gave up 2 bases and J gave up 8 bases; unmatched junction bases: 13. CDR3 in amino acids: CASSYGGGGGGGDEQFF. The CDR3 coding sequence is TGTGCCAGCAGTTACGGCGGGGGGGGGGGGGGGGGGGATGAGCAGTTCTTC.

The chain combines TRBV7-2 with TRBJ2-7; 10 bases line up with TRBD2. Germline CDR1 is SGHTA and CDR2 is FQGNSA. CDR3 length: 15 amino acids. The trim removed 2 bases at V and 5 bases at J, leaving 6 bases unmatched. The CDR3 sequence: CASSLSASGSHEQYF. The CDR3 coding sequence is TGTGCCAGCAGCTTATCGGCTAGCGGGAGCCACGAGCAGTACTTC.

J is TRBJ1-1 and V is TRBV7-9, with 11 bases matching TRBD1. CDR3 length: 20 residues. Germline CDR1 reads SEHNR; CDR2 reads FQNEAQ (reference sequence). V lost 2 bases, J lost 5 bases, and 19 bases stayed unmatched. Here the CDR3 DNA reads TGTGCCAGCAGCTTACCCCGGACAGGGGGCGTTAATAGGGGGAGTACTGAAGCTTTCTTT. Translating gives CASSLPRTGGVNRGSTEAFF. Using reference TRBV7-9 and TRBJ1-1 for the parts outside the CDR3, the full variable domain is DTGVSQNPRHKITKRGQNVTFRCDPISEHNRLYWYRQTLGQGPEFLTYFQNEAQLEKSRLLSDRFSAERPKGSFSTLEIQRTEQGDSAMYLCASSLPRTGGVNRGSTEAFFGQGTRLTVV.

This clonotype was seen many times. This sequence joins TRBV20-1 and TRBJ2-5; D is possibly TRBD1 or TRBD2 (5 bases each). This CDR3 is 15 amino acids long. In germline, CDR1 is DFQATT, CDR2 SNEGSKA (reference sequence). V lost 5 bases, J lost 4 bases, and 20 bases lay in between. As DNA, the CDR3 is TGCAGTGCTCAGTCGGGGCAGTTCGCTCCAGAGACCCAGTACTTC. Protein: CSAQSGQFAPETQYF.

This clonotype was detected ten times or more. This chain links TRBV24-1 with TRBJ2-5; D call uncertain. Trimming stripped 7 bases from V and 2 bases from J, with 10 bases between. This CDR3 has 13 amino acids. CDR1 is KGHDR, CDR2 SFDVKD, per germline. The CDR3 DNA follows: TGTGCCACCAGATCAGAAAATCAAGAGACCCAGTACTTC. As protein: CATRSENQETQYF.

This clonotype has a handful of counts. The chain has TRBV6-5 and TRBJ1-5; no clear D. CDR1 MNHEY and CDR2 SVGAGI come from the germline V gene. V was pared by 2 bases and J by 0 bases, with 8 bases between. The CDR3 has 15 amino acids. In DNA form, the CDR3 reads TGTGCCAGCAGTTACGGGCGGTATAGCAATCAGCCCCAGCATTTT. It specifies CASSYGRYSNQPQHF.

This clonotype was detected ten times or more. This chain joins TRBV5-1 and TRBJ1-1; TRBD1 matches 12 bases. The CDR3 has 15 residues. Germline V gives CDR1 SGHRS, CDR2 YFSETQ. V shed 4 bases, J shed 5 bases, and the junction held 6 bases outside the gene matches. The CDR3 region has the DNA TGCGCCAGCAGCGAAGGGGACAGGGGGCTTACTGAAGCTTTCTTT. Translation gives CASSEGDRGLTEAFF. Filled out from reference TRBV5-1 and TRBJ1-1, the complete variable domain reads KAGVTQTPRYLIKTRGQQVTLSCSPISGHRSVSWYQQTPGQGLQFLFEYFSETQRNKGNFPGRFSGRQFSNSRSEMNVSTLELGDSALYLCASSEGDRGLTEAFFGQGTRLTVV.

In this sample, this clonotype turned up a few times. V usage is TRBV6-5 and J usage is TRBJ1-1; TRBD1 might be the D (5 bases). The length of the CDR3 is 14 residues. V gave up 2 bases and J gave up 6 bases, with 13 bases separating them. Germline V gene lookup returns CDR1 MNHEY and CDR2 SVGAGI. CDR3 sequence: CASSYDLGLPEAFF. The CDR3 nucleotides read TGTGCCAGCAGTTACGATCTGGGACTCCCTGAAGCTTTCTTT.

This clonotype was seen repeatedly, ten times or more. V and J are TRBV20-1 and TRBJ2-1, with D uncertain. CDR3 size: 16 residues. Trimming took off 1 base at V and 0 bases at J, with 13 bases between the two ends. Germline V gene data show CDR1 as DFQATT and CDR2 as SNEGSKA (reference sequence). The CDR3 DNA reads TGCAGTGCTAGAGGAAGGCCCCCTGGCTCCTACAATGAGCAGTTCTTC. It codes for CSARGRPPGSYNEQFF.

This clonotype was recorded only once. Its ends do not fully match the called genes, so a read error is possible. The gene calls are TRBV5-4 and TRBJ2-5; maybe TRBD2 (7 bases). Per germline, CDR1 SGHNT and CDR2 YYREEE (reference sequence). This CDR3 region has 18 residues. The CDR3 region is CASSLPGAGESVQKTQYF. The CDR3 nucleotides are TGTGCCAGCAGCTTGCCAGGGGCGGGGGAGTCGGTCCAAAAGACCCAGTACTTC.

This clonotype appeared many times. This chain joins TRBV5-1 and TRBJ2-7, with D tentatively TRBD1 or TRBD2 (5 bases each). Germline V lookup: CDR1 SGHRS, CDR2 YFSETQ. V dropped 2 bases and J dropped 6 bases, with 18 bases sitting between them. The CDR3 runs to 15 residues. Here the CDR3 reads CASSFPREGHSEQYF. The CDR3 nucleotides read TGCGCCAGCAGCTTTCCGAGGGAAGGACACTCCGAGCAGTACTTC.